Each of the 29 T cell receptor beta chains below was sequenced from the same sample in a study of blood T cell repertoires in COVID-19. Repertoires were generated with immunoSEQ multiplex PCR, while TCRdb's copy carries only in-frame clones and drops some. The sample comprises fewer than 150,000 clones, approximately 85% of which are singletons, and less than 5% rests with the top ten. The sample taken for sequencing was peripheral blood. These receptors were collected from a woman of 80 years or more with acute or convalescent COVID-19.

The rearrangement links TRBV28 to TRBJ1-6, with TRBD1 identical over 7 bases. The CDR3 contains 17 residues. Germline V gene lookup returns CDR1 MDHEN and CDR2 SYDVKM. The ends lost 5 bases at V and 0 bases at J; junction bases unmatched: 7. The CDR3 region has the DNA TGTGCCAGCAGTCCCAGGGGGTTAAGCTCCTATAATTCACCCCTCCACTTT. This translates into CASSPRGLSSYNSPLHF.

The chain joins TRBV2 to TRBJ2-3; D is unresolved. V lost 4 bases to trimming and J lost 1 base, with 3 bases between them. Germline CDR1 and CDR2: SNHLY and FYNNEI. The CDR3 consists of 12 residues. CDR3 nucleotides: TGTGCCAGCAGTGCTGGCACAGATACGCAGTATTTT. Residues: CASSAGTDTQYF.

The chain recombines TRBV19 with TRBJ1-1; tentatively, D is TRBD1 (5 bases). The CDR3 consists of 13 residues. The germline CDR1 and CDR2 sequences are LNHDA and SQIVND (reference sequence). Trimming cost V 9 bases and J 5 bases, with 16 bases left between them. DNA of the CDR3: TGTGCCAGCACCCACCGGGGGGGGACTGAAGCTTTCTTT. Encoded protein: CASTHRGGTEAFF.

The J gene is TRBJ2-5, the V gene TRBV5-1, with 8 bases lining up with TRBD1. CDR3 length equals 14 residues. From germline, CDR1 is SGHRS and CDR2 YFSETQ. The junction had 3 bases not matched to a gene; V was cut back by 4 bases and J by 1 base. The CDR3 bases are TGCGCCAGCAGCGTGACAGGGGTCCAAGAGACCCAGTACTTC. It codes for CASSVTGVQETQYF.

V usage is TRBV24-1 and J usage is TRBJ1-1, with D perhaps TRBD1 (6 bases). The V and J ends lost 5 bases and 1 base respectively, with 13 bases between them. Germline V gene sequence: CDR1 KGHDR, CDR2 SFDVKD. The CDR3 contains 15 residues. The CDR3 sequence is CATSGAGAGNTEAFF. As DNA, the CDR3 is TGTGCCACCAGTGGGGCGGGGGCAGGGAACACTGAAGCTTTCTTT.

In this sample, this clone turned up once. The rearrangement uses TRBV4-2 and TRBJ1-5, with 11 bases aligning to TRBD1. The junction had 5 bases not matched to a gene; V was cut back by 1 base and J by 6 bases. This CDR3 has 16 amino acids. Germline-derived CDR1 and CDR2 are LGHNA and YNFKEQ. The CDR3 spells CASSQAGQGVFQPQHF. The CDR3 DNA follows: TGTGCCAGCAGCCAAGCGGGACAGGGGGTTTTTCAGCCCCAGCATTTT.

The chain couples TRBV4-1 to TRBJ1-3, with 9 bases aligning to TRBD1. The CDR3 runs 17 residues. The V and J ends lost 1 base and 3 bases, in that order; junction bases with no gene match: 7. CDR1 and CDR2 from the germline V gene are MGHRA and YSYEKL. The CDR3 DNA is TGCGCCAGCAGCCAAGTACCGACAGGGGGTCTTGGAAACACCATATATTTT. This codes for CASSQVPTGGLGNTIYF.

J is TRBJ1-5 and V is TRBV7-9; D unresolved. The ends were cut back, 2 bases at V and 7 bases at J, with 18 bases in the middle. The CDR3 covers 16 residues. Germline CDR1 is SEHNR and CDR2 is FQNEAQ (reference sequence). The CDR3 here is CASSLFSRDGRQPQHF. The CDR3 region has the DNA TGTGCCAGCAGCTTATTCTCTCGCGACGGCAGGCAGCCCCAGCATTTT.

V usage is TRBV18 and J usage is TRBJ2-3; 9 bases agree with TRBD1. Germline V gene sequence: CDR1 KGHSH, CDR2 LQKENI. The CDR3 has 16 residues. Trimming at V came to 5 bases and at J to 1 base, leaving 7 bases not matched to a gene. The CDR3 bases are TGTGCCAGCTCAAAAACAGGGGGCAGTGGCACAGATACGCAGTATTTT. Amino acid sequence: CASSKTGGSGTDTQYF.

The chain uses TRBV21-1 and TRBJ1-5; the table assigns TRBD1, which was not confirmed against the DNA. TRBV21-1 is a documented pseudogene. The CDR3 extends over 19 amino acids. The CDR3 DNA is TGTGCCAGCAGCAACTACGCGGACAGCTCAAGACCCGGGAATCAGCCCCAGCATTTT. As protein: CASSNYADSSRPGNQPQHF.

The V and J genes are TRBV7-9 and TRBJ1-1; 9 bases fit TRBD1. Germline V gene data show CDR1 as SEHNR and CDR2 as FQNEAQ (reference sequence). Trimming cost V 3 bases and J 4 bases; bases outside gene matches: 0. The CDR3 contains 13 residues. For the CDR3, the DNA is TGTGCCAGCAGCTTGACAGGGGGCACTGAAGCTTTCTTT. Amino acid sequence: CASSLTGGTEAFF.

This clone appeared a few times. The chain employs TRBV5-1 and TRBJ1-5, with D hard to call. V dropped 0 bases and J dropped 7 bases, with 8 bases sitting between them. The germline V gene encodes CDR1 SGHRS and CDR2 YFSETQ. The CDR3 runs to 13 residues. CDR3 protein: CASSLEPLQPQHF. The CDR3 coding sequence is TGCGCCAGCAGCTTGGAGCCTCTGCAGCCCCAGCATTTT.

V and J are TRBV19 and TRBJ2-2; D remains ambiguous. The CDR3 spans 13 residues. Germline V lookup: CDR1 LNHDA, CDR2 SQIVND (reference sequence). The ends were cut back, 0 bases at V and 5 bases at J, with 4 bases in the middle. CDR3 DNA sequence: TGTGCCAGTAGTATAGATCCGACCGGGGAGCTGTTTTTT. Protein sequence: CASSIDPTGELFF.

This chain connects TRBV12-5 to TRBJ2-3, with D perhaps matching TRBD1 (5 bases). With 4 bases removed from V and 6 bases from J, the gap between germline ends came to 11 bases. CDR3 length: 13 amino acids. Germline lookup yields CDR1 LGHNT and CDR2 FRNRAP. The CDR3 protein is CASGSFRADTQYF. DNA of the CDR3: TGTGCTAGTGGTTCCTTCAGGGCGGATACGCAGTATTTT.

The chain joins TRBV4-1 to TRBJ2-5; the D is unclear. In germline, CDR1 is MGHRA, CDR2 YSYEKL. V lost 2 bases, J lost 1 base, and 11 bases lay in between. The CDR3 spans 15 residues. The CDR3 here is CASSQLWSRQETQYF. CDR3 DNA sequence: TGCGCCAGCAGCCAACTATGGAGTCGCCAAGAGACCCAGTACTTC.

The chain carries TRBV9 and TRBJ2-7; 7 bases line up with TRBD2. The germline gives CDR1 SGDLS, CDR2 YYNGEE. J gave up 0 bases and V 1 base, and 4 bases lay outside the gene matches. This CDR3 is built from 15 residues. The CDR3 DNA sequence: TGTGCCAGCAGCGTAAGCGGGACCAGCTCCTACGAGCAGTACTTC. Translated, it gives CASSVSGTSSYEQYF.

The chain uses TRBV4-1 and TRBJ2-1; D is unclear. Germline CDR1 reads MGHRA; CDR2 reads YSYEKL. Trimming took off 0 bases at V and 4 bases at J, with 10 bases between the two ends. This CDR3 is built from 15 residues. This CDR3 is CASSQDLERYNEQFF. In nucleotides, the CDR3 is TGCGCCAGCAGCCAAGATCTAGAACGGTACAATGAGCAGTTCTTC.

The J gene is TRBJ2-7, the V gene TRBV7-9; unclear D gene. Germline loops: CDR1 SEHNR, CDR2 FQNEAQ (reference sequence). This CDR3 spans 11 amino acids. Trimming left V 1 base short and J 9 bases short, with 7 bases between. The CDR3 loop is CASSLGSRQYF. The CDR3 DNA sequence: TGTGCCAGCAGCTTAGGATCGCGGCAGTACTTC.

The rearrangement uses TRBV20-1 and TRBJ1-2; no firm D call. V was clipped by 6 bases and J by 8 bases, with 13 bases between them. Germline values: CDR1 DFQATT, CDR2 SNEGSKA (reference sequence). This CDR3 has 11 residues. The CDR3 DNA sequence: TGCAGTGCGCAAGACACTAGGGGCTACACCTTC. This sequence encodes CSAQDTRGYTF.

This clone has just one count. The gene calls are TRBV24-1 and TRBJ2-5, with 10 positions matching TRBD1. Germline CDR1 reads KGHDR; CDR2 reads SFDVKD. CDR3 length equals 15 residues. J lost 3 bases, V lost 9 bases, and 9 bases had no gene match. CDR3 coding DNA: TGTGCCACCGGGGGAACCGGGACAGGGGAAGAGACCCAGTACTTC. This encodes CATGGTGTGEETQYF.

The V and J genes are TRBV28 and TRBJ2-3; TRBD2 matches 8 bases. From germline, CDR1 is MDHEN and CDR2 SYDVKM. With V trimmed by 4 bases and J by 0 bases, 6 bases remained unmatched. The CDR3 loop spans 16 amino acids. This CDR3 reads CASSSSGGYSTDTQYF. The CDR3 DNA reads as TGTGCCAGCAGTTCCTCGGGGGGGTATAGCACAGATACGCAGTATTTT.

The gene calls are TRBV2 and TRBJ2-3; 12 positions match TRBD1. In germline, CDR1 is SNHLY, CDR2 FYNNEI. The CDR3 length is 16 residues. V gave up 6 bases and J gave up 6 bases; unmatched junction bases: 10. Written as DNA, the CDR3 is TGTGCCAGCAGGGACCCGGGACAGGGGGCAGGGGATACGCAGTATTTT. Amino acid sequence: CASRDPGQGAGDTQYF.

The chain has TRBV5-1 and TRBJ2-5; D is uncertain. The germline CDR1 and CDR2 sequences are SGHRS and YFSETQ. The CDR3 length is 13 residues. The germline V and J ends were trimmed by 0 bases and 4 bases, with 7 bases remaining between them. This chain's CDR3 is CASSLEERETQYF. DNA of the CDR3: TGCGCCAGCAGCTTGGAGGAGAGAGAGACCCAGTACTTC.

The chain couples TRBV2 to TRBJ1-2; no firm D call. Germline assignment: CDR1 SNHLY and CDR2 FYNNEI. Trimming stripped 6 bases from V and 0 bases from J, with 14 bases between. There are 15 residues in the CDR3. This chain's CDR3 is CASRQKQTSNYGYTF. The DNA for the CDR3 is TGTGCCAGCAGACAAAAACAGACCTCTAACTATGGCTACACCTTC.

The chain carries TRBV19 and TRBJ2-1; D is perhaps TRBD1 (6 bases). The CDR3 has 16 residues. Germline V lookup: CDR1 LNHDA, CDR2 SQIVND (reference sequence). The ends were cut back, 5 bases at V and 9 bases at J, with 23 bases in the middle. This CDR3 is CASSASGGGGFLEQFF. The CDR3 nucleotides are TGTGCCAGTAGTGCGTCGGGTGGGGGCGGGTTTCTTGAGCAGTTCTTC.

This chain joins TRBV5-1 and TRBJ2-7, with 8 bases identical to TRBD2. This CDR3 region has 15 residues. J gave up 5 bases and V 1 base, and 8 bases lay outside the gene matches. Germline assignment: CDR1 SGHRS and CDR2 YFSETQ. The CDR3 sequence is CASSLSPGGPHEQYF. Here the CDR3 DNA reads TGCGCCAGCAGCTTGTCGCCGGGAGGGCCTCACGAGCAGTACTTC.

V gene TRBV10-3 combines with J gene TRBJ1-5, with TRBD1 identical over 7 bases. After removal of 4 bases from V and 3 bases from J, the junction contained 3 bases not matched to a gene. Germline CDR1 and CDR2: ENHRY and SYGVKD. CDR3 length equals 14 residues. The CDR3 loop is CAISAGGVNQPQHF. The CDR3 bases are TGTGCCATCAGTGCAGGGGGAGTCAATCAGCCCCAGCATTTT.

This clone was picked up a small number of times. This chain uses TRBV28 with TRBJ1-2; tentative D call: TRBD1 (5 bases). The CDR3 extends over 12 amino acids. Trimming cost V 10 bases and J 8 bases, with 17 bases left between them. CDR1 is MDHEN and CDR2 is SYDVKM in the germline V gene. CDR3 amino acids: CATTSRVGGYTF. The CDR3 bases are TGTGCCACCACGAGCAGGGTCGGGGGCTACACCTTC.

The gene calls are TRBV28 and TRBJ1-1; possible D gene TRBD1, 5 bases. The CDR3 spans 15 residues. CDR1 is MDHEN, CDR2 SYDVKM, per germline. V was pared by 2 bases and J by 1 base, with 11 bases between. This chain's CDR3 is CASSLRRGGNTEAFF. DNA for the CDR3: TGTGCCAGCAGTTTAAGAAGGGGAGGGAACACTGAAGCTTTCTTT. Supplemented by reference TRBV28 and TRBJ1-1, the full variable domain reads DVKVTQSSRYLVKRTGEKVFLECVQDMDHENMFWYRQDPGLGLRLIYFSYDVKMKEKGDIPEGYSVSREKKERFSLILESASTNQTSMYLCASSLRRGGNTEAFFGQGTRLTVV.